The next 10 T cell receptor beta chains were all read from a single sample in a study of T cells in Graves' hyperthyroidism and ophthalmopathy. The investigators amplified TCR beta CDR3 regions from RNA transcripts. During a first-round RT-PCR of the TCR CDR3, the HTBI primer set was used. TCRdb independently ran MiXCR on the multiplex PCR reads; one entry per CDR3 protein. Of hundreds of thousands of distinct CDR3 sequences in the sample, 20% to 30% were seen once. The sequenced sample consisted of blood. Receptors were obtained from a man aged 40-49 years with Graves' hyperthyroidism that later progressed to Graves' ophthalmopathy.

This clonotype was found many times. The V gene is TRBV12-3 or TRBV12-4, the J gene TRBJ2-7; D uncertain. The CDR3 is made up of 14 amino acids. V shed 3 bases and J shed 3 bases, with 12 bases lying between them. The CDR3 region has the DNA TGTGCCAGCAGTTTTGGGGTCCCGGGCTACGAGCAGTACTTC. The encoded protein is CASSFGVPGYEQYF.

This clonotype was counted at least ten times. This chain links TRBV3-1 with TRBJ1-1, with D possibly TRBD1 on 5 matching bases. The CDR3 length is 14 residues. Germline lookup yields CDR1 LGHDT and CDR2 YNNKEL (reference sequence). Trimming took 8 bases from V and 0 from J, leaving 13 bases between them. The CDR3 DNA reads as TGTGCCAGCGGGTTAACAGGTATGAACACTGAAGCTTTCTTT. Protein sequence: CASGLTGMNTEAFF.

V is TRBV18 and J is TRBJ1-1, with D unresolved. V lost 0 bases to trimming and J lost 5 bases, with 4 bases between them. The CDR3 length is 12 residues. The germline CDR1 and CDR2 sequences are KGHSH and LQKENI. The CDR3 loop reads CASSPPLTEAFF. The CDR3 DNA is TGTGCCAGCTCACCACCGCTTACTGAAGCTTTCTTT.

This clonotype was seen a few times. CDR3 protein: CASSLAQGTQYF. The CDR3 bases are TGTGCCAGCAGCTTAGCGCAGGGGACCCAGTACTTC. The chain couples TRBV7-2 to TRBJ2-5; D is perhaps TRBD1 (5 bases). This CDR3 has 12 residues. Germline V gives CDR1 SGHTA, CDR2 FQGNSA. V lost 0 bases to trimming and J lost 7 bases, with 6 bases between them.

Ten or more counts support this clonotype. This sequence joins TRBV30 and TRBJ2-7; TRBD1 is a possible D gene (5 bases). V lost 4 bases to trimming and J lost 1 base, with 8 bases between them. From germline, CDR1 is GTSNPN and CDR2 SVGIG (reference sequence). The CDR3 loop spans 12 amino acids. The CDR3 DNA reads TGTGCCTGGAAGGGGTTATCCTACGAGCAGTACTTC. Its protein is CAWKGLSYEQYF.

This clonotype was seen at least ten times. The chain combines TRBV12-3 or TRBV12-4 with TRBJ1-2, with a possible D match to TRBD1 (5 bases). Deletions cut 6 bases from V and 4 bases from J, with 21 bases between. The length of the CDR3 is 16 residues. CDR3 residues: CASRRASSGPSYGYTF. As DNA, the CDR3 is TGTGCCAGCAGGCGAGCCAGCTCGGGACCAAGCTATGGCTACACCTTC.

This clonotype was picked up a small number of times. The chain has TRBV19 and TRBJ2-2, with D uncertain. This CDR3 is 12 amino acids long. Germline loops: CDR1 LNHDA, CDR2 SQIVND (reference sequence). CDR3 bases: TGTGCTACTAAATCCGCTCCCGGGGAGCTGTTTTTT. Translated: CATKSAPGELFF.

This chain connects TRBV18 to TRBJ1-1; D is undetermined. The CDR3 length is 17 residues. Germline V gives CDR1 KGHSH, CDR2 LQKENI. V was cut by 2 bases and J by 1 base, with 17 bases left in between. The CDR3 reads CASSPYPGLKRNTEAFF. CDR3 sequence (DNA): TGTGCCAGCTCACCATATCCGGGCCTGAAACGGAACACTGAAGCTTTCTTT.

This clonotype appeared many times. The rearrangement joins TRBV29-1 to TRBJ2-2; 7 nucleotides line up with TRBD2. Trimming cost V 0 bases and J 5 bases; bases outside gene matches: 0. The CDR3 spans 13 residues. CDR1 and CDR2 (germline): SQVTM, ANQGSEA. The CDR3 nucleotides are TGCAGCGTTGAAGACGGGAGGACCGGGGAGCTGTTTTTT. Amino acids: CSVEDGRTGELFF.

The genes are TRBV11-2 and TRBJ1-3; 7 bases fit TRBD1. This CDR3 has 16 residues. The trim removed 3 bases at V and 0 bases at J, leaving 5 bases unmatched. Germline CDR1 reads SGHAT; CDR2 reads FQNNGV. CDR3 region: CASSFGGTASGNTIYF. In DNA form, the CDR3 reads TGTGCCAGCAGCTTCGGAGGGACAGCCTCTGGAAACACCATATATTTT.